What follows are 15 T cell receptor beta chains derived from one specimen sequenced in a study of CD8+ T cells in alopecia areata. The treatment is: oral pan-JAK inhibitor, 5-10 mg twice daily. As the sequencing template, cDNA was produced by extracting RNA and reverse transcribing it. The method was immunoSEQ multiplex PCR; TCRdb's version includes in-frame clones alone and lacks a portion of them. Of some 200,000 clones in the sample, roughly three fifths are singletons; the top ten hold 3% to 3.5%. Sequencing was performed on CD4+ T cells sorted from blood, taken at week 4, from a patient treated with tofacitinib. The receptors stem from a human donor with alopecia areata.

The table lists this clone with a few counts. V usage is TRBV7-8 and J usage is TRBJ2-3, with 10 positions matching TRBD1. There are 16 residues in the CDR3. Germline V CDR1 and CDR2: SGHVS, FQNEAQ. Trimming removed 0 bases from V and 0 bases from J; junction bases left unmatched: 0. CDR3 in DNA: TGTGCCAGCAGCTTAGCGACAGGGGGCAGCACAGATACGCAGTATTTT. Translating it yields CASSLATGGSTDTQYF.

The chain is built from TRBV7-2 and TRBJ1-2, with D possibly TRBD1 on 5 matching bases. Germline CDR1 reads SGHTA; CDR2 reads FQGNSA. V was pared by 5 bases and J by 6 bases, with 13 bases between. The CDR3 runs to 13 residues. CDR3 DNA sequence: TGTGCCAGCAGCCGAATACGGGGCGATGGCTACACCTTC. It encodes CASSRIRGDGYTF.

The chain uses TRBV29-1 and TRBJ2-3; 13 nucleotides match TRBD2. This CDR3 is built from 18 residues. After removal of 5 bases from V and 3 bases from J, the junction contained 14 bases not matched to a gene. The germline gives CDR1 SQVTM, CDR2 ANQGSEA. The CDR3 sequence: CSVPKNRWTSGGTDTQYF. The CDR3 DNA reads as TGCAGCGTTCCGAAGAACCGATGGACTAGCGGGGGAACAGATACGCAGTATTTT.

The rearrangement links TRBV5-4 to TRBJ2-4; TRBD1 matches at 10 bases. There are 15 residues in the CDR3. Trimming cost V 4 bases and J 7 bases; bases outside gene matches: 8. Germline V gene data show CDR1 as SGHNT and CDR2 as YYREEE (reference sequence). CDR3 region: CASSPLGTGVNIQYF. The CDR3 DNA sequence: TGTGCCAGCAGCCCCCTGGGGACAGGGGTGAACATTCAGTACTTC.

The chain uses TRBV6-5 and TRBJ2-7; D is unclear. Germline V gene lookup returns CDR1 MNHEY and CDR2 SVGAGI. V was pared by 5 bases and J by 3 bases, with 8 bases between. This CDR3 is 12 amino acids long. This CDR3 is CASSNRGYEQYF. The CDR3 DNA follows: TGTGCCAGCAGTAACAGAGGCTACGAGCAGTACTTC.

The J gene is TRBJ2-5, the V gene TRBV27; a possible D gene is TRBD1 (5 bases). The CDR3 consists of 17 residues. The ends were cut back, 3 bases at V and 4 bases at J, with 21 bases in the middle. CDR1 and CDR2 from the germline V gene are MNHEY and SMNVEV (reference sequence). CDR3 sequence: CASSLKSLGAPRETQYF. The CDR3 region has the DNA TGTGCCAGCAGTTTGAAGAGTCTTGGGGCCCCGCGAGAGACCCAGTACTTC.

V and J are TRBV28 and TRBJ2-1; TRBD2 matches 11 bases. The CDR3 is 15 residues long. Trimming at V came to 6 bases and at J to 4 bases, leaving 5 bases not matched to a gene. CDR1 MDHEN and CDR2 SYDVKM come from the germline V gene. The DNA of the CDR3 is TGTGCCAGCAGACTTAGCGGGGGGGTTTACAATGAGCAGTTCTTC. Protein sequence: CASRLSGGVYNEQFF.

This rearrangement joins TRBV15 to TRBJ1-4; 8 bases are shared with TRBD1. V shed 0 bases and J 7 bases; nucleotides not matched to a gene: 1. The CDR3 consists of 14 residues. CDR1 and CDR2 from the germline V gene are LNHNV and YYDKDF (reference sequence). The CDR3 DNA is TGTGCCACCAGCAGAGACAGGGGGCCTGAAAAACTGTTTTTT. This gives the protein CATSRDRGPEKLFF.

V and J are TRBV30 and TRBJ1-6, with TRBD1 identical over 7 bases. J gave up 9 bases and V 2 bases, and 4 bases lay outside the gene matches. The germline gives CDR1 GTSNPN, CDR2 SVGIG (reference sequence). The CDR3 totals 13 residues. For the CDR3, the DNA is TGTGCCTGGAGTCAGGGGGATGGTTCACCCCTCCACTTT. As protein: CAWSQGDGSPLHF.

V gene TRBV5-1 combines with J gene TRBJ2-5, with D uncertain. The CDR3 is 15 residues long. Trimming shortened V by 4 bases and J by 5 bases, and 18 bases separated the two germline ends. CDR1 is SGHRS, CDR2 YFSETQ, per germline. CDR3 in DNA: TGCGCCAGCAGCCTACATAGACCCGAAGGGGAGACCCAGTACTTC. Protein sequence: CASSLHRPEGETQYF.

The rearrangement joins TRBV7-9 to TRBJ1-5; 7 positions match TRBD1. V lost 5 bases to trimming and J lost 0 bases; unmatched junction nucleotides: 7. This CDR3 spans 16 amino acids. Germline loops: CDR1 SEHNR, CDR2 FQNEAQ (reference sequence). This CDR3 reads CASSPTTGDSNQPQHF. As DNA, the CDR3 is TGTGCCAGCAGCCCAACCACAGGGGATAGCAATCAGCCCCAGCATTTT.

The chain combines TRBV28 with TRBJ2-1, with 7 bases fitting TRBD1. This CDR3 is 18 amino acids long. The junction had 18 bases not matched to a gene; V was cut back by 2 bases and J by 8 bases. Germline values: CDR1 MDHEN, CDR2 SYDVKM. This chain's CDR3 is CASSLERGPRGRRYEQFF. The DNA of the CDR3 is TGTGCCAGCAGTTTAGAAAGGGGTCCGAGGGGGCGCAGGTATGAGCAGTTCTTC.

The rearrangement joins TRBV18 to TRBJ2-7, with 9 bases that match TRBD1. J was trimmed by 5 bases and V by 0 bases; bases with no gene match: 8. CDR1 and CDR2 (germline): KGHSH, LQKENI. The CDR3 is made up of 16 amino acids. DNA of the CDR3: TGTGCCAGCTCACCACCGTCCGGGACAGGGTTCGACGAGCAGTACTTC. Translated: CASSPPSGTGFDEQYF.

The chain's CDR3 is CASSLIRAYTGELFF. The CDR3 nucleotides are TGTGCCAGCAGCTTGATCAGGGCCTACACCGGGGAGCTGTTTTTT. The chain carries TRBV5-6 and TRBJ2-2; TRBD1 is a possible D gene (5 bases). V gave up 1 base and J gave up 3 bases, with 10 bases separating them. The CDR3 is 15 amino acids. Germline V CDR1 and CDR2: SGHDT, YYEEEE.

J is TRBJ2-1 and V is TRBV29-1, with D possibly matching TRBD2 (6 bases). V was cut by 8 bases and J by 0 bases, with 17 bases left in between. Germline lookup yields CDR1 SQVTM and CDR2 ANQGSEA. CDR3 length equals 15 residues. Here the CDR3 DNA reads TGCAGCTTAAATCGTCGGGGGAGCTCCTACAATGAGCAGTTCTTC. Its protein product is CSLNRRGSSYNEQFF.